Reported below is one T cell receptor beta chain. The antigen is unknown. This PCR relied on a set of 60 Vbeta primers and 13 Jbeta primers. Sequenced by immunoSEQ multiplex PCR; TCRdb stores in-frame clones only, minus some. The sample consists of about 210,000 clones, over 60% of them appearing once. V was pared by 5 bases and J by 2 bases, with 14 bases of the junction left unmatched. CDR1 is SGHNT and CDR2 is YENEEA in the germline V gene. The CDR3 spans 19 residues. These data come from a study of cytomegalovirus exposure and HLA in healthy donors. Study-wide results and limits: Researchers reported in a later analysis that common viral pathogens appeared linked to several top clusters. Another analysis was done later, and it associated 16,951 TCR beta sequences with HLA alleles at 0.05 false discovery rate.

Input material: PBMCs. The clonotype was recovered from a male donor in good health and CMV-seronegative. The chain couples TRBV11-3 to TRBJ2-3; 12 bases map to TRBD1. In nucleotides, the CDR3 is TGTGCCAGCAGCACGCGTTATGGGGACAGGGGGCTGGTCACAGATACGCAGTATTTT. It is translated as CASSTRYGDRGLVTDTQYF. Complete variable domain (other parts from reference TRBV11-3 and TRBJ2-3): EAGVVQSPRYKIIEKKQPVAFWCNPISGHNTLYWYLQNLGQGPELLIRYENEEAVDDSQLPKDRFSAERLKGVDSTLKIQPAELGDSAVYLCASSTRYGDRGLVTDTQYFGPGTRLTVL.